The 8 T cell receptor beta chains given below trace back to one sample, sequenced in a study of T cell responses to AZD1222 COVID-19 vaccine. Only in-frame clones appear in the TCRdb table, and some are missing; sequencing was by immunoSEQ multiplex PCR. This table holds about 96,000 clones, 89% found once. The source material was peripheral blood, sampled on day 0 of AZD1222 vaccination. These receptors were taken from an adult in good health.

The CDR3 loop reads CASSRSRTGTYEQYF. The CDR3 DNA is TGTGCCAGCAGTCGGAGCAGGACAGGGACCTACGAGCAGTACTTC. The chain joins TRBV6-2 or TRBV6-3 to TRBJ2-7; 8 bases map to TRBD1. V shed 5 bases and J 2 bases; nucleotides not matched to a gene: 8. CDR1 is MNHEY, CDR2 SVGEGT, per germline. The CDR3 loop spans 15 amino acids.

This sequence joins TRBV14 and TRBJ1-2; D is unclear. The CDR3 length is 14 residues. CDR1 SGHDN and CDR2 FVKESK come from the germline V gene. V gave up 7 bases and J gave up 1 base, with 13 bases separating them. CDR3 in amino acids: CASTSLQDNYGYTF. CDR3 in DNA: TGTGCCAGCACTTCGCTCCAGGATAACTATGGCTACACCTTC.

The chain is built from TRBV19 and TRBJ1-1; 8 nucleotides match TRBD1. The CDR3 has 19 residues. Germline CDR1 reads LNHDA; CDR2 reads SQIVND (reference sequence). Trimming took 8 bases from V and 1 from J; bases not matched to a gene: 21. The CDR3 region is CASEPTPYDRGHGNTEAFF. The CDR3, as DNA: TGTGCCAGTGAACCCACCCCGTATGACAGGGGACACGGGAACACTGAAGCTTTCTTT.

This clone was seen only once. This chain links TRBV30 with TRBJ2-6; D remains ambiguous. This CDR3 region has 13 residues. From germline, CDR1 is GTSNPN and CDR2 SVGIG (reference sequence). V was pared by 3 bases and J by 1 base, with 4 bases between. The CDR3 sequence is CAWSLSGANVLTF. The CDR3 region has the DNA TGTGCCTGGAGCCTTTCTGGGGCCAACGTCCTGACTTTC.

CDR3: CASSLPAGPGQPQHF. The CDR3, as DNA: TGTGCCAGCAGTTTGCCCGCAGGGCCGGGGCAGCCCCAGCATTTT. The J gene is TRBJ1-5, the V gene TRBV28; D is perhaps TRBD1 (5 bases). V was clipped by 3 bases and J by 7 bases, with 16 bases between them. The CDR3 contains 15 residues. Per germline, CDR1 MDHEN and CDR2 SYDVKM.

V gene TRBV7-2 combines with J gene TRBJ1-5; TRBD1 is a possible D gene (6 bases). Per the germline V gene, CDR1 is SGHTA and CDR2 is FQGNSA. The CDR3 extends over 17 amino acids. The ends were cut back, 5 bases at V and 4 bases at J, with 21 bases in the middle. CDR3 bases: TGTGCCAGCAGCCCCCCCCGGGCGGGGGCAATGAATCAGCCCCAGCATTTT. It translates to CASSPPRAGAMNQPQHF.

The gene calls are TRBV2 and TRBJ1-5, with D uncertain. The CDR3 extends over 14 amino acids. Trimming shortened V by 5 bases and J by 2 bases, and 10 bases separated the two germline ends. Germline values: CDR1 SNHLY, CDR2 FYNNEI. CDR3 loop: CASSWISGNQPQHF. The CDR3 DNA sequence: TGTGCCAGCAGTTGGATCAGTGGCAATCAGCCCCAGCATTTT.

This chain's CDR3 is CASIAGGDSLNSPLHF. The CDR3 region has the DNA TGTGCCAGCATTGCGGGCGGGGACAGCCTTAATTCACCCCTCCACTTT. The chain carries TRBV28 and TRBJ1-6; 7 nucleotides line up with TRBD1. Germline CDR1 is MDHEN and CDR2 is SYDVKM. The CDR3 is 16 amino acids. Trimming cost V 7 bases and J 6 bases; bases outside gene matches: 12.